This T cell receptor (beta chain) is drawn from a study of T cell repertoires in cytomegalovirus infection. Study-level background: The public TCR beta signatures pointed to both CMV infection and matching HLA type.

Regarding the study as a whole: The ex vivo response was dominated by HLA-C-restricted CMV-specific TCR beta clonotypes. Individuals carrying CMV plus the relevant HLA were identified by cumulative frequency of public TCR beta families.

CDR3 length: 13 residues. Germline V gives CDR1 MNHNS, CDR2 SASEGT. V was pared by 6 bases and J by 5 bases, with 4 bases of the junction left unmatched. TCRdb re-derived calls from the reads in MiXCR, one entry per CDR3 protein. The sample has 500,000 to 600,000 distinct CDR3 sequences; approximately 15% are singletons. In its sample, this clonotype was seen many times. Its specificity is not known. Sequenced sample: CD8+ T cells from PBMCs. The clonotype comes from a human donor in good health (CMV status not recorded). Some clones in this sample may be carry-over from other donors' samples. The rearrangement joins TRBV6-1 to TRBJ2-5, with 9 bases aligning to TRBD2. The CDR3 is CASRDSGRETQYF. DNA for the CDR3: TGTGCCAGCAGAGACAGCGGGAGGGAGACCCAGTACTTC.